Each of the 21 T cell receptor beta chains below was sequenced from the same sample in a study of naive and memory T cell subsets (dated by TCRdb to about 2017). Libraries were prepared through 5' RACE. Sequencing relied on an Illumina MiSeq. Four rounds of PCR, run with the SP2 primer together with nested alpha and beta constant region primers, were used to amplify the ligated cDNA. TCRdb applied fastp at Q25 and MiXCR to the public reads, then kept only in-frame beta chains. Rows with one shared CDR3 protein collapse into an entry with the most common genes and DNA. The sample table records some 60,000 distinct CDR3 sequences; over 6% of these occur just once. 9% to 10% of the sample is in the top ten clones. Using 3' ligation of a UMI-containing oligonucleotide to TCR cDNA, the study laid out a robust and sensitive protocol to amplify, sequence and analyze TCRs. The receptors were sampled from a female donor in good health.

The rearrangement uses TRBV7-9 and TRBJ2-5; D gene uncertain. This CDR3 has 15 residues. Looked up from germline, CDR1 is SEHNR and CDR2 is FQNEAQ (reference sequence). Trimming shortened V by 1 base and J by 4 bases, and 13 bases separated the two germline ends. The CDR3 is CASSLDPRKGETQYF. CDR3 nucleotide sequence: TGTGCCAGCAGCTTAGATCCGCGGAAGGGAGAGACCCAGTACTTC.

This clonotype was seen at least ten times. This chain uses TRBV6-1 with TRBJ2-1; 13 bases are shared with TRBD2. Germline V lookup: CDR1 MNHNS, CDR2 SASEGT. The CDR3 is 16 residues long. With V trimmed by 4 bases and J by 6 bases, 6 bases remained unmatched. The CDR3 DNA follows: TGTGCCAGCAGTGGAACACTAGCGGGGGGGGGCAATGAGCAGTTCTTC. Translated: CASSGTLAGGGNEQFF.

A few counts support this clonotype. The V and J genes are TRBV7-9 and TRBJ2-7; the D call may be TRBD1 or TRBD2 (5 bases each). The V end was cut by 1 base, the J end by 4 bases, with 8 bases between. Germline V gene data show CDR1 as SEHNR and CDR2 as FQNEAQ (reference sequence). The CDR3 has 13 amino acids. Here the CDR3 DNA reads TGTGCCAGCAGCTTAGACTGGGGGTACGAGCAGTACTTC. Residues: CASSLDWGYEQYF.

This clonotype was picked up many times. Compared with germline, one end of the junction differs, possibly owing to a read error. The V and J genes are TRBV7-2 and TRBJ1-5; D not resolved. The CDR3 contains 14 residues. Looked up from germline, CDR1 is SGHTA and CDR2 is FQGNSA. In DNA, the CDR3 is TGTGCCAGCACCTTATCCCCTAGCAATCAGCCCCAGCATTTT. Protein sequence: CASTLSPSNQPQHF.

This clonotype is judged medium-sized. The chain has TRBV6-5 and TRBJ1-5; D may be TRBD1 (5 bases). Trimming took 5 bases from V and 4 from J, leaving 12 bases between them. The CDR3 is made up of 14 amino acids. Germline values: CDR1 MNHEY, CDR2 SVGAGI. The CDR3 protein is CASSTGDGNQPQHF. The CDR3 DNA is TGTGCCAGCAGTACCGGGGACGGGAATCAGCCCCAGCATTTT.

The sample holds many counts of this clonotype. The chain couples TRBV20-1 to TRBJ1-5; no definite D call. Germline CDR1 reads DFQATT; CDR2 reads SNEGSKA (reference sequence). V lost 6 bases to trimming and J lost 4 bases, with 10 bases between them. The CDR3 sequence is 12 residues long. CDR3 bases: TGCAGTGCCATACACGGAAATCAGCCCCAGCATTTT. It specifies CSAIHGNQPQHF.

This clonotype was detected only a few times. This chain's CDR3 is CASSRGLRKGYTF. The CDR3 DNA reads as TGTGCCAGTAGTAGGGGACTGCGTAAGGGCTACACCTTC. The V call is TRBV19, the J call TRBJ1-2, with a possible D match to TRBD1 (5 bases). Germline loops: CDR1 LNHDA, CDR2 SQIVND (reference sequence). This CDR3 comprises 13 residues. With 4 bases removed from V and 8 bases from J, the gap between germline ends came to 14 bases.

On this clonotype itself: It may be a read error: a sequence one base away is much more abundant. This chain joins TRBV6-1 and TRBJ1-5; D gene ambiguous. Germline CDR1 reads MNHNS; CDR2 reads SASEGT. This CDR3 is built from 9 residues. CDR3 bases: TGTGCCTGCAATCGGCCCCAGCATTTT. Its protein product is CACNRPQHF.

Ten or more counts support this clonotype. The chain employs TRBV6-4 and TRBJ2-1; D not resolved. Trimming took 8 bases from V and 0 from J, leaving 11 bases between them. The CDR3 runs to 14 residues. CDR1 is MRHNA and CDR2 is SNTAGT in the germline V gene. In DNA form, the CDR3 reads TGTGCCAGCGGCCGTACCAGCTCCTACAATGAGCAGTTCTTC. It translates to CASGRTSSYNEQFF.

The CDR3 loop reads CASSPPGADEQYF. The CDR3 DNA follows: TGTGCCAGCTCACCCCCGGGGGCGGACGAGCAGTACTTC. The chain recombines TRBV18 with TRBJ2-7; D possibly uses TRBD1 or TRBD2 (6 bases each). The CDR3 covers 13 residues. Germline V gene lookup returns CDR1 KGHSH and CDR2 LQKENI. The ends were cut back, 3 bases at V and 5 bases at J, with 11 bases in the middle.

The CDR3 sequence: CASSWGTDRVITEAFF. CDR3 coding DNA: TGTGCCAGCAGCTGGGGGACGGACAGGGTAATAACTGAAGCTTTCTTT. V and J are TRBV5-4 and TRBJ1-1, with 8 bases matching TRBD1. V lost 3 bases, J lost 5 bases, and 12 bases stayed unmatched. Germline V lookup: CDR1 SGHNT, CDR2 YYREEE (reference sequence). The CDR3 spans 16 residues.

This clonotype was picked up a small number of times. For the CDR3, the DNA is TGCGCCAGCAGACAGGGCTCTGGAAACACCATATATTTT. Protein: CASRQGSGNTIYF. The chain carries TRBV5-1 and TRBJ1-3, with D maybe TRBD1 (6 bases). V was trimmed by 5 bases and J by 0 bases, leaving 6 bases between them. The CDR3 has 13 residues. The V gene's germline CDR1 is SGHRS and CDR2 YFSETQ. The whole variable domain, remainder taken from reference TRBV5-1 and TRBJ1-3, is KAGVTQTPRYLIKTRGQQVTLSCSPISGHRSVSWYQQTPGQGLQFLFEYFSETQRNKGNFPGRFSGRQFSNSRSEMNVSTLELGDSALYLCASRQGSGNTIYFGEGSWLTVV.

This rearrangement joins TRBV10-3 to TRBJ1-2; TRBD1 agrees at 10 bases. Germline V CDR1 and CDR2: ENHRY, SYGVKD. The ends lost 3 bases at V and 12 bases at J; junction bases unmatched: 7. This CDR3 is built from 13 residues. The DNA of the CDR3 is TGTGCCATCAGTGATGGGACAGGGGTCGGCGACACCTTC. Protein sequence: CAISDGTGVGDTF.

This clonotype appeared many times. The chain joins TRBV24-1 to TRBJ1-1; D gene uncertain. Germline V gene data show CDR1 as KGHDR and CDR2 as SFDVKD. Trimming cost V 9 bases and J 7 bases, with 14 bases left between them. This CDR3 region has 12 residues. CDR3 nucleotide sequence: TGTGCCACCCGTAGCCTTTGGGGTGAAGCTTTCTTT. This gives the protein CATRSLWGEAFF.

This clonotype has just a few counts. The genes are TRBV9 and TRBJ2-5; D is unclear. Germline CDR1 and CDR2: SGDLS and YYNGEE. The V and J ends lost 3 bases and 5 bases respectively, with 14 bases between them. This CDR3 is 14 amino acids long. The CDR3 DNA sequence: TGTGCCAGCAGCGCCCCGACACCCGGGGAGACCCAGTACTTC. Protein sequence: CASSAPTPGETQYF.

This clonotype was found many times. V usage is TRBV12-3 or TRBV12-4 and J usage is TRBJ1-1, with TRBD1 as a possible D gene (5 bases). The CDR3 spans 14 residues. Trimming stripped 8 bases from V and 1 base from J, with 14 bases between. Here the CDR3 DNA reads TGTGCCAGCGGTCCAAACAGGCGGAACACTGAAGCTTTCTTT. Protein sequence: CASGPNRRNTEAFF.

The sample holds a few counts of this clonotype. The CDR3 loop reads CASSRLAGTYNEQFF. Here the CDR3 DNA reads TGTGCCAGTAGTAGACTAGCGGGAACCTACAATGAGCAGTTCTTC. The chain carries TRBV19 and TRBJ2-1; 11 bases match TRBD2. CDR3 size: 15 residues. Germline assignment: CDR1 LNHDA and CDR2 SQIVND (reference sequence). V gave up 4 bases and J gave up 2 bases; unmatched junction bases: 1.

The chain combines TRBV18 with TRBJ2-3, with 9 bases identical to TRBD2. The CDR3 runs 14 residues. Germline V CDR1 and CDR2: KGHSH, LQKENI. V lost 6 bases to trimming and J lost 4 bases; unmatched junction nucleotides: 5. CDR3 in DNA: TGTGCCAGCTCCGCGGGACTAGCACCAGATACGCAGTATTTT. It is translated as CASSAGLAPDTQYF.

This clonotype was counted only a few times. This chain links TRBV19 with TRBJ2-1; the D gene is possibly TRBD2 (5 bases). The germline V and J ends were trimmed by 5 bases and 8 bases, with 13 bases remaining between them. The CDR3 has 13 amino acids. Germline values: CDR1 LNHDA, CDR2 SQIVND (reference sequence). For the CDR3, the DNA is TGTGCCAGTAGTGCACCACTAGTTTATGAGCAGTTCTTC. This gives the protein CASSAPLVYEQFF.

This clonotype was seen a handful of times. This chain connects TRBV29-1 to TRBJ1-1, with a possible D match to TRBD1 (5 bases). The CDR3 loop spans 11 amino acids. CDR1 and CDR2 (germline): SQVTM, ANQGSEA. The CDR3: CSGLRADEAFF. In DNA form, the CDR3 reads TGCAGTGGTCTCAGGGCCGACGAAGCTTTCTTT.

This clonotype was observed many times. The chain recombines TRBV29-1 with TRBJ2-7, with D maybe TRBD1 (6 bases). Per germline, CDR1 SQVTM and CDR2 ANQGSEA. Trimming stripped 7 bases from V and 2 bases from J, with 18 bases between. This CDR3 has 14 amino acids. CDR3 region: CSARTDPSTYEQYF. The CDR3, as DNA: TGCAGCGCCCGGACAGATCCATCTACCTACGAGCAGTACTTC.